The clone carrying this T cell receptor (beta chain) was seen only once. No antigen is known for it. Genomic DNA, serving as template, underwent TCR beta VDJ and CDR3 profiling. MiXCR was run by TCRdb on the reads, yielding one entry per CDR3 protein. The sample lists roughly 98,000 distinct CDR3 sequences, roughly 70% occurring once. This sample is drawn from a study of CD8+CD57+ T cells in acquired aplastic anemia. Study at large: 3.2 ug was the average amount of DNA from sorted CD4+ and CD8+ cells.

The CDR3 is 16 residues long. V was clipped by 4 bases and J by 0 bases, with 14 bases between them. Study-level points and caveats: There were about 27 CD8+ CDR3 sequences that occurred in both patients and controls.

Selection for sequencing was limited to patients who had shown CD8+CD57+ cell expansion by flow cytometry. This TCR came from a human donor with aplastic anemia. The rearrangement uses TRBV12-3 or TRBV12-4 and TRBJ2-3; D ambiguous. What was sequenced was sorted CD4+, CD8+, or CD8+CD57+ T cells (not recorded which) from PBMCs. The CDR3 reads CASSYSPRPSTDTQYF. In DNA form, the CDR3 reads TGTGCCAGCAGTTACTCTCCGAGACCGAGCACAGATACGCAGTATTTT.